These 2 T cell receptor beta chains came from one sample sequenced in a study of T cells in Graves' hyperthyroidism and ophthalmopathy (dated by TCRdb to about 2019). Libraries were made using multiplex PCR. The reads were generated on an Illumina HiSeq 2000. TCR beta CDR3 regions were amplified from RNA transcripts. The first round of RT-PCR for the TCR CDR3 was performed with the HTBI primer set and the Qiagen OneStep RT-PCR kit. TCRdb redid the processing of the public reads, applying fastp at Q25 and MiXCR, and retained in-frame beta chains. Every CDR3 protein is listed once, alongside the most common genes and DNA of its rows. Across this sample there are 750,000 to 900,000 distinct CDR3 sequences, with over 35% seen only once. The ten largest clones add up to approximately 8.7% of the sample. The sample comprised blood. The receptors stem from a man in his late teens or twenties with Graves' hyperthyroidism.

The chain links TRBV2 to TRBJ1-6; D perhaps matches TRBD1 (5 bases). This CDR3 has 16 amino acids. Germline CDR1 and CDR2: SNHLY and FYNNEI. V was clipped by 7 bases and J by 11 bases, with 24 bases between them. CDR3 in amino acids: CASTGTGQPASPPLHF. In DNA, the CDR3 is TGTGCCAGCACGGGAACAGGTCAGCCTGCTTCCCCACCCCTCCACTTT.

This clonotype was seen at least ten times. This chain uses TRBV7-6 with TRBJ1-4, with 9 bases identical to TRBD1. Per germline, CDR1 SGHVS and CDR2 FNYEAQ. The CDR3 consists of 15 residues. The V segment lost 6 bases and the J segment 5 bases; nucleotides outside the gene matches: 7. This CDR3 is CASSRGTGQNEKLFF. The DNA of the CDR3 is TGTGCCAGCAGTCGTGGGACAGGGCAAAATGAAAAACTGTTTTTT.